This TCR beta chain stems from a study of T cell changes during pregnancy in multiple sclerosis. Per the germline V gene, CDR1 is MRHNA and CDR2 is SNTAGT. V gave up 2 bases and J gave up 9 bases, with 11 bases separating them. This CDR3 has 13 amino acids. This table comes from immunoSEQ multiplex PCR, and its TCRdb copy is limited to in-frame clones, with some not included. The table has about 30,000 clones, roughly 87% seen once. The sequence was obtained from a female donor with multiple sclerosis, enrolled in a pregnancy study. The chain carries TRBV6-4 and TRBJ2-1, with D possibly matching TRBD1 (5 bases). Sequenced here: CD8+ T cells from peripheral blood mononuclear cells, sampled in the second trimester of pregnancy. The CDR3 is CASSDIDSGEQFF. CDR3 coding DNA: TGTGCCAGCAGTGACATCGACAGTGGTGAGCAGTTCTTC.